This T cell receptor (beta chain) appears in the sequencing data of a study of beta chain features in type 1 diabetes. Regarding the study as a whole: Moderately but significantly shorter TCRB CDR3s were found in Type 1 diabetes patients in all four CD4+ subsets.

This clone was detected many times. Its antigen is as yet unknown. Expressed TCRB transcripts were sequenced because the isolated RNA had all been reverse transcribed beforehand. The table came from immunoSEQ multiplex PCR; TCRdb's copy has only in-frame clones and leaves some out. Here the sample spans approximately 170,000 clones, about 8% being singletons. The clonotype originates from a woman aged 40 to 50 with type 1 diabetes. What was sequenced was central memory CD4+ T cells from blood.

CDR3 loop: CASRQGTDPDTQYF. As DNA, the CDR3 is TGTGCCAGCCGACAGGGGACGGATCCGGATACGCAGTATTTT. The gene calls are TRBV7-9 and TRBJ2-3, with 8 nucleotides matching TRBD1. Trimming at V came to 8 bases and at J to 6 bases, leaving 10 bases not matched to a gene. Germline CDR1 reads SEHNR; CDR2 reads FQNEAQ (reference sequence). This CDR3 has 14 amino acids.